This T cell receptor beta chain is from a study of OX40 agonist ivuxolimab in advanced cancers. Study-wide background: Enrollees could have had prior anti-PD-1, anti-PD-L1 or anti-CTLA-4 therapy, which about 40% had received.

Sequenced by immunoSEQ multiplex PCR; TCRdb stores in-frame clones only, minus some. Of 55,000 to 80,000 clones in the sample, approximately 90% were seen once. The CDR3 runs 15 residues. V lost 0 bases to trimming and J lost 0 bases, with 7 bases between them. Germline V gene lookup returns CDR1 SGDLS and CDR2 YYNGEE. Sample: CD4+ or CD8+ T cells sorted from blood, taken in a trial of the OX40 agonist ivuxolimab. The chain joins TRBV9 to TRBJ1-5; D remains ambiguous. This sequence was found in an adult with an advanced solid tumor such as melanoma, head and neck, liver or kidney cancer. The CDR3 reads CASSVGGYSNQPQHF. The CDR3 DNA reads TGTGCCAGCAGCGTAGGAGGGTATAGCAATCAGCCCCAGCATTTT.